This entry lists 6 T cell receptor beta chains sequenced from one sample in a study of T cell responses to AZD1222 COVID-19 vaccine. TCRdb keeps only in-frame clones here, not all; method: immunoSEQ multiplex PCR. The sample has some 180,000 clones; around 90% are singletons. Here the sequenced sample was peripheral blood, taken 28 days after the second AZD1222 dose. The source is an adult who received the AZD1222 COVID-19 vaccine.

This clone has a single count. This chain joins TRBV25-1 and TRBJ1-1; D remains ambiguous. Trimming cost V 2 bases and J 0 bases, with 10 bases left between them. The CDR3 length is 15 residues. Per germline, CDR1 MGHDK and CDR2 SYGVNS. Here the CDR3 reads CASSEVGGLNTEAFF. For the CDR3, the DNA is TGTGCCAGCAGTGAAGTAGGAGGGTTGAACACTGAAGCTTTCTTT.

The chain has TRBV11-2 and TRBJ2-5; 11 bases map to TRBD2. Germline V CDR1 and CDR2: SGHAT, FQNNGV. V gave up 5 bases and J gave up 1 base; unmatched junction bases: 12. This CDR3 has 18 residues. The CDR3 region is CASSPGTSGVRGQETQYF. CDR3 in DNA: TGTGCCAGCAGCCCCGGGACTAGCGGTGTTCGGGGCCAAGAGACCCAGTACTTC.

This sequence joins TRBV28 and TRBJ1-2; D unresolved. The V end was cut by 10 bases, the J end by 7 bases, with 16 bases between. From germline, CDR1 is MDHEN and CDR2 SYDVKM. The CDR3 totals 12 residues. The CDR3 coding sequence is TGTGCCACGCGGGCGGATTTGGGTGGCTACACCTTC. Amino acids: CATRADLGGYTF.

V usage is TRBV10-1 and J usage is TRBJ1-5; 9 bases fit TRBD1. CDR1 and CDR2 (germline): WNHNN, SYGVQD (reference sequence). With 11 bases clipped from V and 5 bases from J, the junction kept 4 bases outside the gene matches. The CDR3 runs 12 residues. The CDR3 loop is CAGRDRDQPQHF. Here the CDR3 DNA reads TGCGCCGGTAGGGACAGGGATCAGCCCCAGCATTTT.

The J gene is TRBJ1-5, the V gene TRBV10-1, with TRBD1 matching 8 bases. The CDR3 runs to 17 residues. Germline trimming cut 8 bases from V and 0 bases from J; bases unmatched to any gene: 12. CDR1 and CDR2 (germline): WNHNN, SYGVQD (reference sequence). CDR3 amino acids: CASSPGTGIYSNQPQHF. The CDR3 DNA reads TGCGCCAGCTCCCCCGGGACAGGCATTTATAGCAATCAGCCCCAGCATTTT.

This clone was observed a single time. The V call is TRBV18, the J call TRBJ2-7; 11 bases are a match to TRBD1. Germline-derived CDR1 and CDR2 are KGHSH and LQKENI. This CDR3 has 15 residues. V was clipped by 2 bases and J by 1 base; unmatched bases: 1. The CDR3 loop reads CASSPGTGGSYEQYF. In DNA form, the CDR3 reads TGTGCCAGCTCACCAGGGACAGGGGGTTCCTACGAGCAGTACTTC.